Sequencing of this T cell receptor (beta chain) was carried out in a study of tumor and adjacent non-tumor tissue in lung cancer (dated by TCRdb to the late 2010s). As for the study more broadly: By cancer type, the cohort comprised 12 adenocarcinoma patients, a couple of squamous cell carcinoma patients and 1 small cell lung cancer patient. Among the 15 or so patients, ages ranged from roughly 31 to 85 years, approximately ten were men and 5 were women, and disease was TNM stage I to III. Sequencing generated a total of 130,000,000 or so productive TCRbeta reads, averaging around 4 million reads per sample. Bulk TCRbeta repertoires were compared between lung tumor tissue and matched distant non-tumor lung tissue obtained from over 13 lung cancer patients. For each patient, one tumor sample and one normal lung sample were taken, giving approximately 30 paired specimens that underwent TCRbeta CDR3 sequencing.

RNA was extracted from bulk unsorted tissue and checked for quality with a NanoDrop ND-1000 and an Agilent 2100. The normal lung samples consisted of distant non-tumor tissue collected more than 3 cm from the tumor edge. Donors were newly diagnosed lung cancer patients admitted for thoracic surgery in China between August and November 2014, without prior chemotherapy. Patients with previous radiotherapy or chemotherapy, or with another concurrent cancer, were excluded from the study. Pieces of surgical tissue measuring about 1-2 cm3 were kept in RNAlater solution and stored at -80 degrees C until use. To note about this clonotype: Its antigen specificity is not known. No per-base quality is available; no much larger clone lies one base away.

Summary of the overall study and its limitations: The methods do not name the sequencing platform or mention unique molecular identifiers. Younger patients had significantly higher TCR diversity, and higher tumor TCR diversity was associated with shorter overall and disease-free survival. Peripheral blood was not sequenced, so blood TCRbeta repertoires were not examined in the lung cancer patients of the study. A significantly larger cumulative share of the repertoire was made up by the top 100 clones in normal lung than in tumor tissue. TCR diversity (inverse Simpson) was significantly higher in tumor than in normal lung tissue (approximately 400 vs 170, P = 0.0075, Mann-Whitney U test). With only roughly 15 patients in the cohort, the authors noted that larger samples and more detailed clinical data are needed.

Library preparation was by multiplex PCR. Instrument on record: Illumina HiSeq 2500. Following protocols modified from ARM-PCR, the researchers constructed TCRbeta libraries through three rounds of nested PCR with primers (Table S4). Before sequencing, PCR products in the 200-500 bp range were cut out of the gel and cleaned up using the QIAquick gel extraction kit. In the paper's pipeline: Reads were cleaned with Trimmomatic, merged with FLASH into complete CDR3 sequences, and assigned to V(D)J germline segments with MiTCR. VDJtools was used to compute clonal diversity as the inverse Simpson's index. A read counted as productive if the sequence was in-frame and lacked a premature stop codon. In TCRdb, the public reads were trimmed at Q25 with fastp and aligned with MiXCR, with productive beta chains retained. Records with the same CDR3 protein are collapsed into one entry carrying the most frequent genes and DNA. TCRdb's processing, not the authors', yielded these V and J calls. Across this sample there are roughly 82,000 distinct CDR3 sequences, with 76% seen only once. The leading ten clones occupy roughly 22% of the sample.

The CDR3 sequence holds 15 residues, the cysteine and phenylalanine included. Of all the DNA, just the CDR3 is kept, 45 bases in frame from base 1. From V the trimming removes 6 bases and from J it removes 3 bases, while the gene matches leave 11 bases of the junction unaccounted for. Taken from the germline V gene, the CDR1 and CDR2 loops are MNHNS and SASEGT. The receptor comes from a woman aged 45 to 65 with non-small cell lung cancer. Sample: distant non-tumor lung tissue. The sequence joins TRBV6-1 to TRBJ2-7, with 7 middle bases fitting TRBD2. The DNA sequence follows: TGTGCCAGCAGCCCCGGAGCGGGACCTAACTACGAGCAGTACTTC. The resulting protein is CASSPGAGPNYEQYF.